A single sample is the source of the 23 T cell receptor beta chains below, sequenced in a study of T cell changes during pregnancy in multiple sclerosis. Here immunoSEQ multiplex PCR was the method, and the copy in TCRdb shows in-frame clones only, minus some. This sample carries over 45,000 clones, roughly 90% of them seen once, and the ten largest clones take around 3%. The source material was peripheral blood, sampled in the third trimester of pregnancy. These receptor sequences come from a female donor in good health, enrolled as a control in a pregnancy study.

This chain joins TRBV15 and TRBJ1-3; D ambiguous. CDR1 is LNHNV, CDR2 YYDKDF, per germline (reference sequence). The CDR3 runs to 18 residues. With 0 bases removed from V and 2 bases from J, the gap between germline ends came to 17 bases. In DNA, the CDR3 is TGTGCCACCAGCAGAGACCAATTGGGAGGATTTGCTGGAAACACCATATATTTT. It is translated as CATSRDQLGGFAGNTIYF.

The chain uses TRBV14 and TRBJ2-2; maybe TRBD2 (5 bases). V gave up 3 bases and J gave up 8 bases, with 10 bases separating them. Looked up from germline, CDR1 is SGHDN and CDR2 is FVKESK. This CDR3 contains 13 residues. This CDR3 is CASSHTRRGELFF. In nucleotides, the CDR3 is TGTGCCAGCAGCCATACTAGGAGGGGGGAGCTGTTTTTT. The whole variable domain, remainder taken from reference TRBV14 and TRBJ2-2, is EAGVTQFPSHSVIEKGQTVTLRCDPISGHDNLYWYRRVMGKEIKFLLHFVKESKQDESGMPNNRFLAERTGGTYSTLKVQPAELEDSGVYFCASSHTRRGELFFGEGSRLTVL.

This sequence joins TRBV27 and TRBJ1-2; 7 positions match TRBD1. The V segment lost 6 bases and the J segment 4 bases; nucleotides outside the gene matches: 5. This CDR3 comprises 13 residues. CDR1 is MNHEY, CDR2 SMNVEV, per germline (reference sequence). CDR3 nucleotides: TGTGCCAGCAGCAGGGGGTCGATCTATGGCTACACCTTC. This sequence encodes CASSRGSIYGYTF.

This chain joins TRBV27 and TRBJ2-7, with a weak D call TRBD1 (6 bases). The V gene lost 5 bases and the J gene lost 4 bases, with 18 bases spanning the gap. This CDR3 has 15 residues. CDR1 MNHEY and CDR2 SMNVEV come from the germline V gene (reference sequence). The CDR3 bases are TGTGCCAGCAGTCCCCGGACAGATTCCCTATACGAGCAGTACTTC. Translation gives CASSPRTDSLYEQYF.

Comments on this clone: This CDR3 is also generated by other DNA sequences in the sample. The chain links TRBV6-6 to TRBJ2-1; 10 positions agree with TRBD1. This CDR3 contains 14 residues. CDR1 is MNHNY, CDR2 SVGAGI, per germline (reference sequence). V lost 5 bases and J lost 4; bases outside the gene matches: 2. The CDR3 DNA reads TGTGCCAGCAGTCGGGACAGGGGTTACAATGAGCAGTTCTTC. It encodes CASSRDRGYNEQFF.

This chain uses TRBV4-3 with TRBJ1-3, with D hard to call. The CDR3 loop spans 14 amino acids. Germline lookup yields CDR1 LGHNA and CDR2 YSLEER. Trimming removed 0 bases at V and 0 bases at J, with 3 bases between. The CDR3 here is CASSQERSGNTIYF. As DNA, the CDR3 is TGCGCCAGCAGCCAAGAGCGCTCTGGAAACACCATATATTTT.

The chain recombines TRBV6-1 with TRBJ2-7; the D gene is possibly TRBD1 (5 bases). Germline V gene data show CDR1 as MNHNS and CDR2 as SASEGT. The CDR3 is 16 residues long. Trimming took 3 bases from V and 3 from J, leaving 18 bases between them. CDR3 loop: CASSDRVPPSFYEQYF. The CDR3 bases are TGTGCCAGCAGTGACAGGGTCCCTCCATCATTCTACGAGCAGTACTTC.

The CDR3 sequence: CASSDRRDISNQPQHF. The CDR3 DNA is TGTGCCAGCAGTGACCGACGGGATATTAGCAATCAGCCCCAGCATTTT. The chain combines TRBV6-1 with TRBJ1-5; D gene ambiguous. The CDR3 is made up of 16 amino acids. Germline CDR1 reads MNHNS; CDR2 reads SASEGT. Trimming removed 3 bases at V and 0 bases at J, with 12 bases between.

This clone was observed a few times. V is TRBV30 and J is TRBJ1-1; D ambiguous. The CDR3 has 13 residues. V lost 1 base to trimming and J lost 1 base, with 7 bases between them. CDR1 and CDR2 (germline): GTSNPN, SVGIG (reference sequence). The CDR3 sequence: CAWSGGGNTEAFF. DNA of the CDR3: TGTGCCTGGAGTGGAGGAGGGAACACTGAAGCTTTCTTT. Together with reference TRBV30 and TRBJ1-1, the CDR3 gives the full variable domain: SQTIHQWPATLVQPVGSPLSLECTVEGTSNPNLYWYRQAAGRGLQLLFYSVGIGQISSEVPQNLSASRPQDRQFILSSKKLLLSDSGFYLCAWSGGGNTEAFFGQGTRLTVV.

The V call is TRBV7-2, the J call TRBJ2-7, with D possibly being TRBD2 (5 bases). This CDR3 has 14 amino acids. CDR1 SGHTA and CDR2 FQGNSA come from the germline V gene. The ends were cut back, 5 bases at V and 0 bases at J, with 11 bases in the middle. CDR3 in DNA: TGTGCCAGCAGCACGGACTTGAGCTCCTACGAGCAGTACTTC. Translated: CASSTDLSSYEQYF.

This sequence joins TRBV28 and TRBJ2-1; a weak D match, TRBD1 (6 bases). Germline V gene sequence: CDR1 MDHEN, CDR2 SYDVKM. Trimming pared 6 bases from V and 0 bases from J, leaving 15 bases between. This CDR3 spans 16 amino acids. The CDR3 DNA sequence: TGTGCCAGCAGGCAATCACAGGGAAGCTCCTACAATGAGCAGTTCTTC. Translating gives CASRQSQGSSYNEQFF.

The chain combines TRBV7-2 with TRBJ2-2; possible D gene TRBD2, 5 bases. Trimming stripped 2 bases from V and 1 base from J, with 11 bases between. CDR1 and CDR2 from the germline V gene are SGHTA and FQGNSA. There are 16 residues in the CDR3. CDR3 nucleotide sequence: TGTGCCAGCAGCTTAAGTTTCGGACTGAACACCGGGGAGCTGTTTTTT. It translates to CASSLSFGLNTGELFF.

The V call is TRBV27, the J call TRBJ1-2; D perhaps matches TRBD1 (5 bases). In germline, CDR1 is MNHEY, CDR2 SMNVEV (reference sequence). The CDR3 runs to 13 residues. Trimming shortened V by 5 bases and J by 4 bases, and 11 bases separated the two germline ends. CDR3 region: CASSANRGYGYTF. Here the CDR3 DNA reads TGTGCCAGCAGTGCCAATAGGGGCTATGGCTACACCTTC.

This clone was detected only a few times. This chain connects TRBV5-6 to TRBJ1-4; D is undetermined. The V gene's germline CDR1 is SGHDT and CDR2 YYEEEE. V was trimmed by 6 bases and J by 6 bases, leaving 18 bases between them. CDR3 size: 15 residues. CDR3 protein: CASNYLGGEDEKLFF. Written as DNA, the CDR3 is TGTGCCAGCAACTACTTGGGAGGAGAGGATGAAAAACTGTTTTTT.

The J gene is TRBJ2-5, the V gene TRBV18; 7 bases agree with TRBD1. CDR1 KGHSH and CDR2 LQKENI come from the germline V gene. CDR3 length equals 14 residues. The ends lost 3 bases at V and 2 bases at J; junction bases unmatched: 3. CDR3 DNA sequence: TGTGCCAGCTCACCCCGGGACAGACAAGAGACCCAGTACTTC. Its protein is CASSPRDRQETQYF.

This clone is a singleton in its sample. The chain links TRBV14 to TRBJ2-7; maybe TRBD1 (6 bases). V lost 1 base, J lost 6 bases, and 7 bases lay in between. This CDR3 region has 12 residues. The germline V gene encodes CDR1 SGHDN and CDR2 FVKESK. CDR3 bases: TGTGCCAGCAGCCAAGTGGGGGCCGAGCAGTACTTC. It yields the protein CASSQVGAEQYF.

The chain uses TRBV7-8 and TRBJ1-1; D is uncertain. Trimming left V 1 base short and J 0 bases short, with 3 bases between. The CDR3 length is 13 residues. Germline V gene sequence: CDR1 SGHVS, CDR2 FQNEAQ. The CDR3 sequence is CASSLVVNTEAFF. CDR3 DNA: TGTGCCAGCAGCTTAGTAGTGAACACTGAAGCTTTCTTT.

A few counts support this clone. The chain couples TRBV29-1 to TRBJ1-4, with TRBD1 matching over 9 bases. CDR3 length equals 14 residues. The junction had 3 bases not matched to a gene; V was cut back by 3 bases and J by 4 bases. Germline lookup yields CDR1 SQVTM and CDR2 ANQGSEA. In nucleotides, the CDR3 is TGCAGCGTTGATAAGGGACAGGGTAATGAAAAACTGTTTTTT. Amino acid sequence: CSVDKGQGNEKLFF.

The CDR3 region is CASSPPLMTGGSNYGYTF. The CDR3 DNA is TGTGCCAGCTCACCACCCCTTATGACAGGCGGATCTAACTATGGCTACACCTTC. V and J are TRBV18 and TRBJ1-2; maybe TRBD1 (6 bases). This CDR3 is built from 18 residues. Trimming pared 0 bases from V and 0 bases from J, leaving 17 bases between. Germline CDR1 reads KGHSH; CDR2 reads LQKENI. The full variable domain, rest sourced from reference TRBV18 and TRBJ1-2, is NAGVMQNPRHLVRRRGQEARLRCSPMKGHSHVYWYRQLPEEGLKFMVYLQKENIIDESGMPKERFSAEFPKEGPSILRIQQVVRGDSAAYFCASSPPLMTGGSNYGYTFGSGTRLTVV.

This clone was seen only once. The V and J genes are TRBV4-1 and TRBJ2-2; D is undetermined. Per the germline V gene, CDR1 is MGHRA and CDR2 is YSYEKL. The V gene lost 2 bases and the J gene lost 7 bases, with 5 bases spanning the gap. CDR3 length: 12 amino acids. The CDR3 nucleotides are TGCGCCAGCAGCCAACGTTTCGGGGAGCTGTTTTTT. This sequence encodes CASSQRFGELFF.

Only one count was recorded for this clone. This chain links TRBV7-2 with TRBJ2-5; TRBD2 agrees at 9 bases. The CDR3 extends over 15 amino acids. Germline V gene lookup returns CDR1 SGHTA and CDR2 FQGNSA. J lost 3 bases, V lost 2 bases, and 4 bases had no gene match. The CDR3 region is CASSLYSGSEETQYF. The CDR3 nucleotides read TGTGCCAGCAGCTTATATAGCGGGAGCGAAGAGACCCAGTACTTC.

The chain uses TRBV9 and TRBJ1-2, with D perhaps TRBD1 (6 bases). V was shortened by 0 bases and J by 5 bases, with 20 bases between the two germline ends. This CDR3 has 17 residues. The germline CDR1 and CDR2 sequences are SGDLS and YYNGEE. CDR3 nucleotides: TGTGCCAGCAGCGTAGCTTTTGAGGCAGGGGATGAGTATGGCTACACCTTC. This translates into CASSVAFEAGDEYGYTF.

The rearrangement uses TRBV11-3 and TRBJ1-3, with D possibly TRBD1 on 6 matching bases. This CDR3 spans 14 amino acids. V lost 5 bases and J 3 bases, leaving 11 bases between the germline ends. Germline CDR1 reads SGHNT; CDR2 reads YENEEA. The CDR3 protein is CASSPGTSGNTIYF. CDR3 nucleotides: TGTGCCAGCAGCCCAGGGACAAGTGGAAACACCATATATTTT.